This T cell receptor (beta chain) derives from a study of neurological immune-mediated disorders. Notes on the study in general: Phylogenetic analysis grouped 18 of 34 multiple sclerosis patients' repertoires together, suggesting a possible repertoire signature.

This clonotype turned up a few times. The target antigen is unknown. A read error may explain this, as a much larger clone is one base away. The unsorted libraries had their origin in 2 million PBMCs stored at -80 C. Germline V gives CDR1 SGHRS, CDR2 YFSETQ. CDR3 length: 14 residues. From the 5' RACE reads, TCRdb called clonotypes with MiXCR, one entry per CDR3 protein. Of 55,000 to 75,000 distinct CDR3 sequences listed, 2% to 3% are singletons. The sample consisted of PBMCs. The rearrangement joins TRBV5-1 to TRBJ2-6, with D possibly matching TRBD1 (5 bases). The origin of this receptor is a man aged 45 to 65 with multiple sclerosis. Here the CDR3 DNA reads TGCGCCAGCAGCTTGGGTTCTGGGGCCAAAGTCCTGACTTTC. As protein: CASSLGSGAKVLTF.